This note documents a single T cell receptor (beta chain) sequence. Other DNA variants within this sample encode the same CDR3. This sample stems from a study of shared clonotypes between healthy human individuals. CDR1 and CDR2 (germline): MDHEN, SYDVKM. Trimming removed 6 bases from V and 7 bases from J; junction bases left unmatched: 7. The CDR3 totals 13 residues. On sorted subsets, replicate PCRs used roughly 190 ng DNA, or some 28,000 T cell genomes. Authors' methods: ImmunoSEQ junction-only sequences lacked quality scores, so their filtering differed. TCRdb's copy holds only in-frame clones and misses some; the assay was immunoSEQ multiplex PCR. V and J calls and clone size are copied from that table; D and trimming were computed from the DNA. The sample has approximately 1.5 million clones, nearly 99% seen once; the top ten hold approximately 0.44%.

The receptor comes from a man under 40 in good health. Source material: naive CD4+ T cells sorted from blood. The subset here: CD45RA+ positively selected. The J gene is TRBJ2-7, the V gene TRBV28, with 9 nucleotides matching TRBD1. CDR3 DNA: TGTGCCAGCAGCCTGGGACAGGGCGGTGAGCAGTACTTC. Amino acid sequence: CASSLGQGGEQYF.